The source of this T cell receptor beta chain is a study of CD8 T cells in Susac syndrome. Looked up from germline, CDR1 is SEHNR and CDR2 is FQNEAQ (reference sequence). V gave up 1 base and J gave up 0 bases, with 10 bases separating them. This CDR3 is 15 amino acids long. From blood CD8+ and CD4+ T cells, the TCR beta chain was sequenced. It was treatment-naive patients with stable or active relapsing-remitting disease who made up the multiple sclerosis controls. TEMRA cells were FACS-enriched, while CD8+ and CD4+ T cells were negatively isolated. Roughly 0.45 to 1 ug RNA was reverse transcribed with random hexamers. By means of immunoSEQ multiplex PCR, TCR beta CDR3 spanning 54 Vbeta and 13 Jbeta underwent amplification. TCRdb recomputed calls from the immunoSEQ multiplex PCR reads with MiXCR, one row per CDR3 protein. The repertoire consists of hundreds of thousands of distinct CDR3 sequences, with roughly 96% occurring once and the leading ten covering 0.085% to 0.095%.

J is TRBJ2-7 and V is TRBV7-9; D not resolved. The sequenced material came from CD4+ T cells from PBMCs. This sequence originates from a human donor with multiple sclerosis. The CDR3 region is CASSLVPSSSYEQYF. The CDR3 DNA is TGTGCCAGCAGCTTAGTTCCCAGTAGCTCCTACGAGCAGTACTTC.